These 3 T cell receptor beta chains were sequenced from one sample in a study of monozygotic twins with inflammatory bowel disease. TCRdb reworked the 5' RACE reads into one entry per CDR3 protein, no DNA. Reported are 150,000 to 200,000 distinct CDR3 sequences; the ten largest clones contain over 2.5%. Source material: blood. The source is a human donor with ulcerative colitis or Crohn's disease, or a healthy co-twin of an affected twin (not recorded which).

V and J are TRBV5-1 and TRBJ2-5; there is no DNA to check the TCRdb D call of TRBD1. The CDR3 is made up of 15 amino acids. From germline, CDR1 is SGHRS and CDR2 YFSETQ. CDR3 amino acids: CASSFQQGAQETQYF.

The chain carries TRBV25-1 and TRBJ2-5. The CDR3 contains 14 residues. The germline V gene has CDR1 MGHDK and CDR2 SYGVNS. CDR3 protein: CASSEYRGLETQYF. The whole variable domain, filled in from reference TRBV25-1 and TRBJ2-5, reads EADIYQTPRYLVIGTGKKITLECSQTMGHDKMYWYQQDPGMELHLIHYSYGVNSTEKGDLSSESTVSRIRTEHFPLTLESARPSHTSQYLCASSEYRGLETQYFGPGTRLLVL.

The chain recombines TRBV28 with TRBJ1-1; the D call of TRBD1 rests on TCRdb alone, since no DNA is present to check it. The V gene's germline CDR1 is MDHEN and CDR2 SYDVKM. The CDR3 covers 15 residues. The CDR3 here is CASSRSLPTGAEAFF.